This record covers a single T cell receptor beta chain. The target antigen is unknown. The PCR ran on 60 Vbeta and 13 Jbeta primers. The table came from immunoSEQ multiplex PCR; TCRdb's copy has only in-frame clones and leaves some out. Of about 200,000 clones in the sample, 82% were seen once. The sample is drawn from a study of cytomegalovirus exposure and HLA in healthy donors. The wider study: Drawn from HLA-typed donors, tens of millions of unique TCRs were held in an early data release.

Study-wide findings and caveats: In most subjects, TCR beta sequences reportedly gave accurate predictions of HLA-A and HLA-B alleles. As immune exposure information, only CMV serostatus was available.

The CDR3 contains 17 residues. Sequenced: PBMCs. The genes are TRBV21-1 and TRBJ2-7; TRBD2 is taken as the D call from the table, unchecked against the DNA. TRBV21-1 is recorded as a pseudogene. This sequence originates from a woman in her 40s in good health and CMV-seronegative. CDR3 amino acids: CASIPLRKRKNSYEQYF. Written as DNA, the CDR3 is TGTGCCAGCATCCCCCTACGGAAGCGGAAGAACTCCTACGAGCAGTACTTC.